These T cell receptor beta chains were read from a single sample in a study of tumor and adjacent non-tumor tissue in lung cancer. TCRdb re-called the multiplex PCR reads through MiXCR, storing one row per CDR3 protein. This sample has about 110,000 distinct CDR3 sequences; 84% occur once, and the top ten carry 20% to 25%. Sequencing used lung tumor tissue. The receptors shown here come from a man in his 70s with non-small cell lung cancer. The CDR3 runs from the conserved cysteine through the conserved F or W. The order of the fields is CDR3 DNA, CDR3 protein, D gene, J gene, clone size, V gene. A D gene is named only where the DNA matches it firmly. The size entry is marked missing in some rows and otherwise reads once, few, many or a size class.

CDR3nt: TGTGCCAGCGGCCAAAAGGGATGTAGCACTGAAGCTTTCTTT; CDR3aa: CASGQKGCSTEAFF; d_gene: -; j_gene: TRBJ1-1; abundance: -; v_gene: TRBV7-9
CDR3nt: -; CDR3aa: CSADVARGTGQLLF; d_gene: -; j_gene: TRBJ2-2; abundance: -; v_gene: TRBV29-1
CDR3nt: TGTGCCAGCAGCTTAGTCGTGATGGGTCGAGAGACCCACTACTTC; CDR3aa: CASSLVVMGRETHYF; d_gene: -; j_gene: TRBJ2-5; abundance: -; v_gene: TRBV7-9
CDR3nt: TGTGCCAGCAGTTCCTCAGACGGCCAAGACACCGGGGAGCTGTTTTTT; CDR3aa: CASSSSDGQDTGELFF; d_gene: -; j_gene: TRBJ2-2; abundance: medium-sized; v_gene: TRBV6-2/TRBV6-3
CDR3nt: TGTGCCAGCAGTTACACCCTCATGACGGGGGACAGGGCGAACTACAATGAGCAGTTCTTC; CDR3aa: CASSYTLMTGDRANYNEQFF; d_gene: TRBD1; j_gene: TRBJ2-1; abundance: -; v_gene: TRBV28
CDR3nt: TGTGCCAGCAGCTTGTACGCGGGGGGCAGGAATGAGCAGTTCTTC; CDR3aa: CASSLYAGGRNEQFF; d_gene: TRBD2; j_gene: TRBJ2-1; abundance: medium-sized; v_gene: TRBV5-4
CDR3nt: TGCAGTCCTCCACCCCCAGGGCAGGGGGGCACAGATACGCAGTATTTT; CDR3aa: CSPPPPGQGGTDTQYF; d_gene: TRBD1; j_gene: TRBJ2-3; abundance: -; v_gene: TRBV20-1
CDR3nt: TGTGCCAGCATCCCAATATACAGGGGGAACACTGAAGCTTTCTTT; CDR3aa: CASIPIYRGNTEAFF; d_gene: TRBD1; j_gene: TRBJ1-1; abundance: -; v_gene: TRBV4-3
CDR3nt: TGTGCCAGCTGCCGGGACAAGAACATTGAGGCTTTCTTT; CDR3aa: CASCRDKNIEAFF; d_gene: -; j_gene: TRBJ1-1; abundance: -; v_gene: TRBV14
CDR3nt: TGCACCAGCAAAGAGACAGGGCATAATGAGCAGTCCTTC; CDR3aa: CTSKETGHNEQSF; d_gene: TRBD1; j_gene: TRBJ2-1; abundance: -; v_gene: TRBV10-2
CDR3nt: TGTGCCAGCATCTTAGGGATTAATCTGGACGAGGCCCAGTACTTC; CDR3aa: CASILGINLDEAQYF; d_gene: -; j_gene: TRBJ2-5; abundance: -; v_gene: TRBV11-3
CDR3nt: TGTGCCAGCAGTCGCCCGGTGCTAGGGGCCTACGAGCAGTACTTC; CDR3aa: CASSRPVLGAYEQYF; d_gene: -; j_gene: TRBJ2-7; abundance: many; v_gene: TRBV28
CDR3nt: TGTGCCAGCAGAATCGGGACAGGTATGGCGACTGAAACTTTCTTT; CDR3aa: CASRIGTGMATETFF; d_gene: TRBD1; j_gene: TRBJ1-1; abundance: -; v_gene: TRBV6-6
CDR3nt: TGTGCCAGCAGCAGAACCGGGTCCCCCGAGCAAAAGACCCAGCACTTC; CDR3aa: CASSRTGSPEQKTQHF; d_gene: -; j_gene: TRBJ2-5; abundance: -; v_gene: TRBV28
CDR3nt: TGTGCCAGCAGGGCTGCCGAGACAGGGGTCGTTGGAAACATTCAGTACTTC; CDR3aa: CASRAAETGVVGNIQYF; d_gene: TRBD1; j_gene: TRBJ2-4; abundance: -; v_gene: TRBV5-6
CDR3nt: TGCAGCGTTGGGGCAAGTGGGATGCACGAGCAGTACTTC; CDR3aa: CSVGASGMHEQYF; d_gene: -; j_gene: TRBJ2-7; abundance: many; v_gene: TRBV29-1
CDR3nt: TGCGCCAGCATCACGATCGGGACAGGGAACGAGCAGTACTTC; CDR3aa: CASITIGTGNEQYF; d_gene: TRBD1; j_gene: TRBJ2-7; abundance: once; v_gene: TRBV5-1
CDR3nt: TGTGCCAGCAGCACGGACCGGGACAGTTACACAGATACGCAGTATTTT; CDR3aa: CASSTDRDSYTDTQYF; d_gene: TRBD1; j_gene: TRBJ2-3; abundance: many; v_gene: TRBV11-2